These 20 T cell receptor beta chains were sequenced from one sample in a study of cytomegalovirus exposure and HLA in healthy donors. The PCR ran on 60 Vbeta and 13 Jbeta primers. The table came from immunoSEQ multiplex PCR; TCRdb's copy has only in-frame clones and leaves some out. The table lists some 150,000 clones, 65% to 90% of them singletons. Input material: PBMCs. These receptors all stem from a young woman in good health and CMV-seronegative.

The rearrangement joins TRBV6-1 to TRBJ1-6, with D maybe TRBD1 (5 bases). Germline V CDR1 and CDR2: MNHNS, SASEGT. The CDR3 runs 13 residues. The CDR3 is CGTRSVGNSPLHF. The CDR3 DNA sequence: TGTGGGACAAGGAGCGTTGGTAATTCACCCCTCCACTTT.

This clone appeared a single time. This sequence joins TRBV12-5 and TRBJ2-3; D possibly corresponds to TRBD2 (6 bases). CDR3 length equals 15 residues. The germline CDR1 and CDR2 sequences are LGHNT and FRNRAP. V gave up 0 bases and J gave up 6 bases, with 13 bases separating them. The CDR3 spells CASGLVVRGMDTQYF. For the CDR3, the DNA is TGTGCTAGTGGTTTGGTTGTACGGGGGATGGATACGCAGTATTTT.

This clone was counted a single time. Other DNA sequences in the same sample also yield this CDR3. This chain uses TRBV19 with TRBJ1-5; weak D call: TRBD1 (5 bases). The CDR3 runs to 13 residues. Germline-derived CDR1 and CDR2 are LNHDA and SQIVND (reference sequence). Trimming stripped 2 bases from V and 7 bases from J, with 9 bases between. CDR3 sequence (DNA): TGTGCCAGTAGTATACAGGGTAGGCAGCCCCAGCATTTT. Its protein is CASSIQGRQPQHF.

V is TRBV7-6 and J is TRBJ2-2; 9 nucleotides line up with TRBD1. V dropped 3 bases and J dropped 4; count of bases not matched to a gene: 9. Germline CDR1 and CDR2: SGHVS and FNYEAQ. The CDR3 is 17 residues long. The CDR3 spells CASSLSTGGGGTGELFF. For the CDR3, the DNA is TGTGCCAGCAGCTTGTCAACAGGGGGCGGGGGCACCGGGGAGCTGTTTTTT.

The V and J genes are TRBV4-2 and TRBJ1-1, with D possibly TRBD1 on 5 matching bases. Germline values: CDR1 LGHNA, CDR2 YNFKEQ. This CDR3 comprises 15 residues. Trimming left V 5 bases short and J 1 base short, with 14 bases between. CDR3 region: CASSDLTVRNTEAFF. CDR3 nucleotide sequence: TGTGCCAGCAGCGACCTGACAGTCAGGAACACTGAAGCTTTCTTT.

The chain employs TRBV2 and TRBJ2-1, with TRBD2 identical over 11 bases. V shed 6 bases, J shed 3 bases, and the junction held 10 bases outside the gene matches. This CDR3 comprises 17 residues. Germline V lookup: CDR1 SNHLY, CDR2 FYNNEI. For the CDR3, the DNA is TGTGCCAGCAGAGCCCGGGGACTAGCGGACAACTACAATGAGCAGTTCTTC. Its protein product is CASRARGLADNYNEQFF.

The CDR3 bases are TGCGCCAGCAGTGGACGGGAGGGCCTTTACAATGAGCAGTTCTTC. Translated: CASSGREGLYNEQFF. V gene TRBV4-1 combines with J gene TRBJ2-1; 8 nucleotides match TRBD2. V was clipped by 6 bases and J by 4 bases; unmatched bases: 8. Germline loops: CDR1 MGHRA, CDR2 YSYEKL. There are 15 residues in the CDR3.

The CDR3 DNA is TGCGCCAGCAGCCAAGTCCTAGCGGGATTCTACAATGAGCAGTTCTTC. It is translated as CASSQVLAGFYNEQFF. This rearrangement joins TRBV4-1 to TRBJ2-1; 9 positions match TRBD2. Germline V lookup: CDR1 MGHRA, CDR2 YSYEKL. This CDR3 is built from 16 residues. The V segment lost 1 base and the J segment 3 bases; nucleotides outside the gene matches: 4.

V and J are TRBV25-1 and TRBJ1-6; 8 positions match TRBD1. Looked up from germline, CDR1 is MGHDK and CDR2 is SYGVNS. J gave up 9 bases and V 7 bases, and 8 bases lay outside the gene matches. The CDR3 length is 14 residues. Here the CDR3 reads CASIQTGETSPLHF. The CDR3 DNA reads as TGTGCCAGCATTCAGACAGGGGAGACTTCACCCCTCCACTTT.

The chain joins TRBV7-9 to TRBJ1-1; 7 nucleotides line up with TRBD1. The CDR3 runs to 14 residues. After removal of 2 bases from V and 3 bases from J, the junction contained 3 bases not matched to a gene. Germline values: CDR1 SEHNR, CDR2 FQNEAQ (reference sequence). The CDR3 is CASSLMTGYTEAFF. In nucleotides, the CDR3 is TGTGCCAGCAGCTTAATGACAGGGTACACTGAAGCTTTCTTT.

The chain has TRBV4-1 and TRBJ1-1, with TRBD1 identical over 8 bases. Germline trimming cut 1 base from V and 5 bases from J; bases unmatched to any gene: 15. CDR3 length: 18 amino acids. Germline values: CDR1 MGHRA, CDR2 YSYEKL. The CDR3 DNA reads as TGCGCCAGCAGCCAAGGGGGCCGGACAGGGCGGGAGGGAACTGAAGCTTTCTTT. Protein: CASSQGGRTGREGTEAFF.

V gene TRBV29-1 combines with J gene TRBJ1-5, with D perhaps matching TRBD1 (5 bases). CDR1 is SQVTM, CDR2 ANQGSEA, per germline. V was shortened by 7 bases and J by 2 bases, with 9 bases between the two germline ends. This CDR3 is built from 12 residues. The CDR3: CSAQQGNQPQHF. CDR3 nucleotides: TGCAGCGCCCAACAGGGCAATCAGCCCCAGCATTTT.

The chain recombines TRBV9 with TRBJ1-5; 9 bases agree with TRBD1. CDR1 and CDR2 from the germline V gene are SGDLS and YYNGEE. The junction had 0 bases not matched to a gene; V was cut back by 3 bases and J by 2 bases. The CDR3 consists of 14 residues. The CDR3 loop reads CASSGQGGNQPQHF. CDR3 coding DNA: TGTGCCAGCAGCGGACAGGGGGGCAATCAGCCCCAGCATTTT. The full variable domain, its missing parts supplied by reference TRBV9 and TRBJ1-5, is DSGVTQTPKHLITATGQRVTLRCSPRSGDLSVYWYQQSLDQGLQFLIQYYNGEERAKGNILERFSAQQFPDLHSELNLSSLELGDSALYFCASSGQGGNQPQHFGDGTRLSIL.

The sample holds a few counts of this clone. This chain uses TRBV19 with TRBJ1-2; perhaps TRBD1 as D (6 bases). Germline CDR1 LNHDA, CDR2 SQIVND (reference sequence). This CDR3 is built from 14 residues. With 8 bases removed from V and 6 bases from J, the gap between germline ends came to 19 bases. The CDR3 protein is CASGNRDLNNGYTF. CDR3 DNA: TGTGCCAGTGGTAACAGGGACCTGAACAATGGCTACACCTTC.

This chain uses TRBV7-2 with TRBJ2-7; the D is unclear. This CDR3 has 14 amino acids. V gave up 1 base and J gave up 2 bases, with 9 bases separating them. The germline V gene encodes CDR1 SGHTA and CDR2 FQGNSA. CDR3 DNA sequence: TGTGCCAGCAGCTTAGTCGAACTAACCTACGAGCAGTACTTC. Protein sequence: CASSLVELTYEQYF.

The chain is built from TRBV15 and TRBJ2-3; the D gene is possibly TRBD2 (7 bases). Trimming stripped 0 bases from V and 7 bases from J, with 20 bases between. The V gene's germline CDR1 is LNHNV and CDR2 YYDKDF (reference sequence). The CDR3 loop spans 17 amino acids. The CDR3 loop is CATSRDPSRGAIYTQYF. The CDR3 DNA sequence: TGTGCCACCAGCAGAGACCCGTCTCGGGGGGCCATATATACGCAGTATTTT.

This clone was seen a few times. The V call is TRBV18, the J call TRBJ2-3, with TRBD1 matching 10 bases. The CDR3 loop spans 13 amino acids. Losses at the gene ends were 10 bases for V and 4 bases for J; bases not matched to a gene: 5. The germline V gene has CDR1 KGHSH and CDR2 LQKENI. For the CDR3, the DNA is TGTGCCACCTGGGACAGGGGCCCAGATACGCAGTATTTT. Its protein is CATWDRGPDTQYF.

The rearrangement joins TRBV19 to TRBJ1-5; TRBD1 matches 9 bases. This CDR3 contains 16 residues. Trimming took 4 bases from V and 0 from J; bases not matched to a gene: 4. Germline CDR1 LNHDA, CDR2 SQIVND (reference sequence). Written as DNA, the CDR3 is TGTGCCAGTAGTACCGGGACAGGGCATAGCAATCAGCCCCAGCATTTT. Encoded protein: CASSTGTGHSNQPQHF.

The chain joins TRBV9 to TRBJ2-1; 8 nucleotides agree with TRBD1. The CDR3 is made up of 16 amino acids. CDR1 and CDR2 from the germline V gene are SGDLS and YYNGEE. V trimming: 3 bases; J trimming: 5 bases; junction bases outside the gene matches: 10. The CDR3 region is CASSETGATLDNEQFF. CDR3 nucleotide sequence: TGTGCCAGCAGCGAGACAGGGGCTACCCTAGACAATGAGCAGTTCTTC.

The chain recombines TRBV13 with TRBJ2-5; D might be TRBD2 (6 bases). Germline assignment: CDR1 PRHDT and CDR2 FYEKMQ (reference sequence). The CDR3 is 13 residues long. V shed 0 bases and J shed 4 bases, with 6 bases lying between them. CDR3 in amino acids: CASSLGEGETQYF. Here the CDR3 DNA reads TGTGCCAGCAGCTTAGGGGAGGGAGAGACCCAGTACTTC.